This TCR beta chain is from a study of T cell responses to AZD1222 COVID-19 vaccine. Study context: Researchers grouped second doses given at about 4 or about 12 weeks into one pool.

This table comes from immunoSEQ multiplex PCR, and its TCRdb copy is limited to in-frame clones, with some not included. Altogether 85,000 to 130,000 clones are present, 85% to 90% being singletons, with the ten largest covering about 3%. The length of the CDR3 is 13 residues. Germline loops: CDR1 SGHTA, CDR2 FQGNSA. V gave up 3 bases and J gave up 2 bases, with 5 bases separating them. Remarks on this clone: What it binds is not known.

Study observations and caveats: Spike regions recognized by vaccine-associated CD4 TCRs spanned the protein, led by 160-218 and 743-854. In a largely white British group with more females than males, clonal diversity was possibly underestimated. Per reports, nearly half of all spike-specific TCRs target regions that are unmutated in variants.

Sequences were derived from peripheral blood, sampled on day 0 of AZD1222 vaccination. This chain joins TRBV7-2 and TRBJ1-5; D gene uncertain. The TCR was taken from an adult in good health. This CDR3 is CASSLVGNQPQHF. CDR3 sequence (DNA): TGTGCCAGCAGCTTGGTTGGCAATCAGCCCCAGCATTTT.